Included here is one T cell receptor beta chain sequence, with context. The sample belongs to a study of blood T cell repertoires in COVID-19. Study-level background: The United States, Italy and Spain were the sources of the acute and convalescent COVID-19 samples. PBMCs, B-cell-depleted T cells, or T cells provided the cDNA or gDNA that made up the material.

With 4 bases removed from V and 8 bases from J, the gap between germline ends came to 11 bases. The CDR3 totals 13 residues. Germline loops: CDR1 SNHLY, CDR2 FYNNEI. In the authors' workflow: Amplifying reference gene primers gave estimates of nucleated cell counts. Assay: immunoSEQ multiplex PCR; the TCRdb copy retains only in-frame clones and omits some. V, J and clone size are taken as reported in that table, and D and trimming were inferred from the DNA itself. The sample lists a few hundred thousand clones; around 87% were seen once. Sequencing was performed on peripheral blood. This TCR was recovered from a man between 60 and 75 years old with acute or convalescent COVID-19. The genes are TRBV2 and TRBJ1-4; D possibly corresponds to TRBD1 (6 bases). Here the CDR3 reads CASSVVQGEKLFF. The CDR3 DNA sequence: TGTGCCAGCAGTGTGGTCCAGGGGGAAAAACTGTTTTTT.